One and the same sample provided the 13 T cell receptor delta chains below, sequenced in a study of gamma-delta chains in newborns, infants, children. With CATT, TCRdb re-called clones from the reads. The data hold 14,000 to 15,000 delta-chain clones, with about 7% observed a single time. The sample taken for sequencing was blood. Receptors originate from a child who was a newborn, infant or young child, either healthy, febrile or measles-vaccinated (not recorded which).

The chain employs TRDV2 and TRDJ3, with TRDD3 matching 12 bases. The CDR3 contains 20 residues. Germline V CDR1 and CDR2: GEAIGNYY, EKD. V shed 0 bases and J 0 bases; nucleotides not matched to a gene: 5. The CDR3 here is CACDTAGGYGSSWDTRQMFF. The CDR3 coding sequence is TGTGCCTGTGACACCGCTGGGGGATACGGGAGCTCCTGGGACACCCGACAGATGTTTTTC.

This clone was seen only a few times. The chain has TRDV2 and TRDJ3, with 8 nucleotides matching TRDD3. Unmatched junction bases numbered 9, after V lost 0 bases and J lost 0 bases. The germline gives CDR1 GEAIGNYY, CDR2 EKD. CDR3 length equals 20 residues. The CDR3 spells CACDTGGYSGSSWDTRQMFF. CDR3 nucleotide sequence: TGTGCCTGTGACACCGGGGGATATTCGGGGAGCTCCTGGGACACCCGACAGATGTTTTTC.

This chain joins TRDV2 and TRDJ3; 11 bases agree with TRDD3. This CDR3 has 23 residues. Trimming at V came to 1 base and at J to 1 base, leaving 17 bases not matched to a gene. CDR1 is GEAIGNYY, CDR2 EKD, per germline. The CDR3 DNA sequence: TGTGCCTGTGACACGTTAGGGATTACTGGGGGATATAAGAAGTCCTGGGACACCCGACAGATGTTTTTC. Translated, it gives CACDTLGITGGYKKSWDTRQMFF.

As for this clone: A single base separates this from a much larger clone, so it may be a read error. At the DNA level, this CDR3 is encoded by other sequences in the same sample as well. The chain is built from TRDV2 and TRDJ3; D gene uncertain. The germline V gene encodes CDR1 GEAIGNYY and CDR2 EKD. The V end lost 0 bases, the J end lost 0 bases, and 11 bases lay between the germline ends. CDR3 size: 18 residues. Written as DNA, the CDR3 is TGTGCCTGTGACACCGCGGGGTCCAGCTCCTGGGACACCCGACAGATGTTTTTC. Protein: CACDTAGSSSWDTRQMFF.

The rearrangement links TRDV2 to TRDJ3; 7 positions match TRDD3. The ends lost 0 bases at V and 16 bases at J; junction bases unmatched: 17. The CDR3 covers 17 residues. Germline V gene data show CDR1 as GEAIGNYY and CDR2 as EKD. The DNA of the CDR3 is TGTGCCTGTGACACCTGGGGGAGCTCCTTTTCCCCCCTCCAGATGTTTTTC. Encoded protein: CACDTWGSSFSPLQMFF.

This clone was seen only a few times. This chain links TRDV2 with TRDJ3, with 7 positions matching TRDD3. Germline values: CDR1 GEAIGNYY, CDR2 EKD. J gave up 0 bases and V 0 bases, and 10 bases lay outside the gene matches. The CDR3 length is 20 residues. The CDR3 here is CACDTVLGYRSSWDTRQMFF. The CDR3 region has the DNA TGTGCCTGTGACACCGTACTGGGGTATCGTAGCTCCTGGGACACCCGACAGATGTTTTTC.

This clone was counted a few times. This chain connects TRDV2 to TRDJ3, with 9 bases that match TRDD3. J lost 0 bases, V lost 2 bases, and 7 bases had no gene match. The germline V gene has CDR1 GEAIGNYY and CDR2 EKD. The CDR3 totals 19 residues. The CDR3, as DNA: TGTGCCTGTGACAAGATGGGGGATAATTTCTCCTGGGACACCCGACAGATGTTTTTC. This codes for CACDKMGDNFSWDTRQMFF.

This clone is medium-sized. The sample has other DNA sequences that encode this CDR3 too. The chain uses TRDV2 and TRDJ1; TRDD3 matches at 9 bases. CDR3 length equals 13 residues. CDR1 GEAIGNYY and CDR2 EKD come from the germline V gene. V shed 1 base and J 4 bases; nucleotides not matched to a gene: 0. The CDR3 region has the DNA TGTGCCTGTGACACTGGGGGATACGATAAACTCATCTTT. This codes for CACDTGGYDKLIF.

By sample share, this clone is medium-sized. This chain connects TRDV2 to TRDJ1, with D possibly being TRDD3 (6 bases). Germline lookup yields CDR1 GEAIGNYY and CDR2 EKD. V gave up 0 bases and J gave up 0 bases, with 16 bases separating them. The CDR3 spans 17 residues. The CDR3 DNA reads as TGTGCCTGTGACACCGTTCCGGGGATCTCGTACACCGATAAACTCATCTTT. This sequence encodes CACDTVPGISYTDKLIF.

Of note for this clone: The junction departs from germline at one end; a sequencing error may be responsible. Other DNA sequences in the same sample also yield this CDR3. This sequence joins TRDV2 and TRDJ3, with 13 nucleotides matching TRDD3. The CDR3 is 20 amino acids. CDR1 is GEAIGNYY and CDR2 is EKD in the germline V gene. This CDR3 is CACDTYWGIRSSWDTRQMFF. CDR3 in DNA: TGTGCCTGCGACACCTACTGGGGGATACGCAGCTCCTGGGACACCCGACAGATGTTTTTC.

Regarding this clone: TCRdb has a much larger clone's protein, which differs at residue 10 from the translation of this DNA, likely because of a read error; what is shown is the protein translated from the DNA. This chain uses TRDV2 with TRDJ2; maybe TRDD3 (6 bases). The V gene lost 3 bases and the J gene lost 4 bases, with 17 bases spanning the gap. The CDR3 length is 16 residues. The V gene's germline CDR1 is GEAIGNYY and CDR2 EKD. CDR3 region: CACDELGVLSTAQLFF. The DNA for the CDR3 is TGTGCCTGTGACGAGTTGGGGGTCCTCTCGACAGCACAACTCTTCTTT.

This clone was seen many times. With a far larger clone one base away, a read error is the likely cause. The CDR3 here is CACDTWGTDKPIF. The CDR3 DNA reads as TGTGCCTGTGACACCTGGGGGACCGATAAACCCATCTTT. The gene calls are TRDV2 and TRDJ1; the match to TRDD3 covers 7 bases. Germline CDR1 is GEAIGNYY and CDR2 is EKD. The CDR3 spans 13 residues.

This clone is labeled medium-sized. Only one base separates this from a far larger clonotype, so it likely reflects a read error. In the same sample, other DNA sequences code for this CDR3. The rearrangement joins TRDV2 to TRDJ3, with 10 bases matching TRDD3. This CDR3 is 18 amino acids long. The germline V gene has CDR1 GEAIGNYY and CDR2 EKD. The J segment lost 1 base and the V segment lost 0 bases, leaving 2 bases of the junction unmatched. CDR3: CACDTAGGYSWDTRQMFF. The CDR3, as DNA: TGTGCCTGTGACACCGCTGGGGGATATTCCTGGGACACCCGACAGATGTTTTTC.